This T cell receptor (beta chain) was identified during a study of a mutant IDH1 vaccine in newly diagnosed glioma. In the study overall: In weeks 1, 3, 5, 7, 11, 15, 19 and 23, patients were immunized, eight times in all. Vaccination followed radiotherapy alone by 4-6 weeks, or accompanied temozolomide cycles. Previous care, which was radiotherapy, temozolomide, or both, most often involved both.

Profiling relied on immunoSEQ multiplex PCR, and the TCRdb table lists in-frame clones only, not all of them. The sample holds tens of thousands of clones, 84% seen once. Time point given: week 23, last vaccination. Topical imiquimod accompanied each vaccine dose, which consisted of 300 ug of mutant IDH1 20-mer peptide. V was clipped by 0 bases and J by 6 bases, with 4 bases between them. From germline, CDR1 is SGHNT and CDR2 YYREEE (reference sequence). The CDR3 extends over 12 amino acids. Study observations and caveats: A vaccine-induced immune response developed in 90% to 95% of the patients.

Comments on this clone: Its antigen remains unidentified.

The chain uses TRBV5-4 and TRBJ2-1; D gene ambiguous. Material: PBMCs, obtained from a glioma patient whose treatment included an IDH1 peptide vaccine. The receptor was derived from a man younger than 35 with glioma. The CDR3: CASSLAGNEQFF. The CDR3 DNA reads as TGTGCCAGCAGCTTGGCAGGCAATGAGCAGTTCTTC.